This TCR beta chain was sequenced during a study of T cell changes during pregnancy in multiple sclerosis. Clones were read by immunoSEQ multiplex PCR, and TCRdb kept only the in-frame ones, dropping some. The top ten clones hold around 0.5% of a sample with under 65,000 clones, roughly 91% of them seen once. Germline CDR1 reads SGDLS; CDR2 reads YYNGEE. The CDR3 sequence is 13 residues long. Trimming left V 0 bases short and J 8 bases short, with 11 bases between. V is TRBV9 and J is TRBJ1-2; D unclear. Sequences were derived from CD4+ T cells from peripheral blood mononuclear cells, sampled in the third trimester of pregnancy. This clonotype was sampled from a female donor with multiple sclerosis, enrolled in a pregnancy study. DNA of the CDR3: TGTGCCAGCAGCGTAGGCGGGGAGCAGGGCTACACCTTC. Its protein is CASSVGGEQGYTF.